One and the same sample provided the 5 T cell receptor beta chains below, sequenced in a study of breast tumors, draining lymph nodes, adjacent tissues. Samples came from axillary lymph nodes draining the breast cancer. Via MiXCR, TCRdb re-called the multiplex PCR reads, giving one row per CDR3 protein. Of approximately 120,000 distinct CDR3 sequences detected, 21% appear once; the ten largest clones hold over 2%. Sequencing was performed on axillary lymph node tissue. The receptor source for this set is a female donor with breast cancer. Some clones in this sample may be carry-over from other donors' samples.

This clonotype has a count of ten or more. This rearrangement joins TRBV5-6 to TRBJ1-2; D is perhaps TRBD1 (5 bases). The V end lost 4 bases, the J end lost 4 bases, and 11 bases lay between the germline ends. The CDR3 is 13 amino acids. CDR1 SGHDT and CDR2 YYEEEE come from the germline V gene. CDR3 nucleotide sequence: TGTGCCAGCAGCCCGGGGGGTACCTATGGCTACACCTTC. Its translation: CASSPGGTYGYTF. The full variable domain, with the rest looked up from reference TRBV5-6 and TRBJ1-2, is DAGVTQSPTHLIKTRGQQVTLRCSPKSGHDTVSWYQQALGQGPQFIFQYYEEEERQRGNFPDRFSGHQFPNYSSELNVNALLLGDSALYLCASSPGGTYGYTFGSGTRLTVV.

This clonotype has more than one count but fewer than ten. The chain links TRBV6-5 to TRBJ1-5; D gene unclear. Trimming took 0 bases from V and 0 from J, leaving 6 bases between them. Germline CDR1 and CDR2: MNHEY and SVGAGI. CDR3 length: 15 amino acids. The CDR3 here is CASSYSHDSNQPQHF. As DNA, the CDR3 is TGTGCCAGCAGTTACTCGCACGATAGCAATCAGCCCCAGCATTTT.

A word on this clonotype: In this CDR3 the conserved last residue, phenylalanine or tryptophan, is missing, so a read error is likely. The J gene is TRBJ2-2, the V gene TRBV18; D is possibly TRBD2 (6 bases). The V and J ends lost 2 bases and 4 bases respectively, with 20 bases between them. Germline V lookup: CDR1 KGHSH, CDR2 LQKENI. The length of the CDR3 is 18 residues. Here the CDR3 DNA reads TGTGCCAGCTCACCAAGGAATAGCGGAGTAAAAAGCACCGGGGAGCTGTTTGTT. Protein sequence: CASSPRNSGVKSTGELFV.

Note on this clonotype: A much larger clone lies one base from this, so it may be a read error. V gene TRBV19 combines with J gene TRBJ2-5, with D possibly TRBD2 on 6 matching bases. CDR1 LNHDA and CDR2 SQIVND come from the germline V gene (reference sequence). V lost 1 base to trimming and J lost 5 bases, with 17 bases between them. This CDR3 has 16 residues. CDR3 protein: CASSIAREPGEETQYF. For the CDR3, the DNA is TGTGCCAGTAGTATAGCCCGGGAGCCCGGGGAGGAGACCCAGTACTTC.

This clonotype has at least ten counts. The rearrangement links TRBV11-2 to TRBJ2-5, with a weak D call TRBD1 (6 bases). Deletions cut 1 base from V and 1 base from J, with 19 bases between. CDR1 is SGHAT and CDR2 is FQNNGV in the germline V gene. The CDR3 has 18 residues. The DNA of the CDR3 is TGTGCCAGCAGCTTAGGAAAGACAACAGGGAGATCCCAAGAGACCCAGTACTTC. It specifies CASSLGKTTGRSQETQYF.